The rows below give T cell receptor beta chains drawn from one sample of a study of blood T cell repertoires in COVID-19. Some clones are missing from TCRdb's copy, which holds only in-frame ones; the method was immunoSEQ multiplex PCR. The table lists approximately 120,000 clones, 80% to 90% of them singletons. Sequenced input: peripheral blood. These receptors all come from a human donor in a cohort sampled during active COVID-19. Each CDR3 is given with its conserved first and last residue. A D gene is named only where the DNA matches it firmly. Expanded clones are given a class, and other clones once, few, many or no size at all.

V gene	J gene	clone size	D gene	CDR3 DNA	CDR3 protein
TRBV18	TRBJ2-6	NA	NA	TGTGCCAGCTCACCGGACATCTCTGGGGCCAACGTCCTGACTTTC	CASSPDISGANVLTF
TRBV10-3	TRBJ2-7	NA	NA	TGTGCCATCAGCGACCGGGACTTTGCCTACGAGCAGTACTTC	CAISDRDFAYEQYF
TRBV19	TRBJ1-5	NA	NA	TGTGCCAGTAGTATCCGGGATAGCAATCAGCCCCAGCATTTT	CASSIRDSNQPQHF
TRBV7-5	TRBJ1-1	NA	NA	TGTGCCAGAAGCCCACAGGGGCGGAACACTGAAGCTTTCTTT	CARSPQGRNTEAFF
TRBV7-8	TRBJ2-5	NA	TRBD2	TGTGCCAGCAGGGAATGGACTAGCGGGGGGGAGACCCAGTACTTC	CASREWTSGGETQYF
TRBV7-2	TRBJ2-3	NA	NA	TGTGCCAGCAGTATTGGGAATCGGGGTGGAGATACGCAGTATTTT	CASSIGNRGGDTQYF
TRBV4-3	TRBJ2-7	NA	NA	TGCGCCAGCAGCCAAGAGGCGGGCTACGAGCAGTACTTC	CASSQEAGYEQYF
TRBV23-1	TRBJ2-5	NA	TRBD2	TGCGCCAGCAGTCAGGTTAGCGGGAGAGAAGGCCAAGAGACCCAGTACTTC	CASSQVSGREGQETQYF
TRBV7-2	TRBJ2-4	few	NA	TGTGCCAGCAGCTTGGAGAGACTAGCCAAAAACATTCAGTACTTC	CASSLERLAKNIQYF
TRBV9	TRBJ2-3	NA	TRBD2	TGTGCCAGCAGCAAATCTAGCGGGGGGACAGATACGCAGTATTTT	CASSKSSGGTDTQYF
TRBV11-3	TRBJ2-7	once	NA	TGTGCCAGCAGCCTAGGACATCCGAACTACGAGCAGTACTTC	CASSLGHPNYEQYF
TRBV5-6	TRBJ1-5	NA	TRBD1	TGTGCCAGCAGCTTGGGGGGGACAGGGGGTAGCAATCAGCCCCAGCATTTT	CASSLGGTGGSNQPQHF
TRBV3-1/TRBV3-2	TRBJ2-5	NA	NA	TGTGCCAGCAGCCAAGGGCACCGCCAAGAGACCCAGTACTTC	CASSQGHRQETQYF
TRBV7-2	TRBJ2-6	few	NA	TGTGCCAGCAGCTTAGGGCCTGGGGCCAACGTCCTGACTTTC	CASSLGPGANVLTF
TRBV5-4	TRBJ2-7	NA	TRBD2	TGTGCCAGCAGCATGGGACTAGCGGGAGGGCCACGGTACGAGCAGTACTTC	CASSMGLAGGPRYEQYF